The rows below give T cell receptor beta chains drawn from one sample of a study of blood T cell repertoires in COVID-19. TCRdb's copy holds only in-frame clones and misses some; the assay was immunoSEQ multiplex PCR. Counted here are about 250,000 clones, about 84% occurring once; the ten biggest clones make up approximately 6%. Sequenced material: peripheral blood. These receptor sequences come from a woman older than 75 with COVID-19, enrolled during active disease. The CDR3 runs from the conserved cysteine through the conserved F or W. Fields, in order: clone size, D gene, V gene, J gene, CDR3 DNA, CDR3 protein. The D gene is left open where the match is weak. Clone sizes are given selectively: once, few, many, or a class where the clone is expanded.

clone size: once; D gene: TRBD1; V gene: TRBV12-3/TRBV12-4; J gene: TRBJ1-2; CDR3 DNA: TGTGCCAGCAGTAGGGGACAGGATTATGGCTACACCTTC; CDR3 protein: CASSRGQDYGYTF
clone size: .; D gene: .; V gene: TRBV5-1; J gene: TRBJ1-2; CDR3 DNA: TGCGCCAGCAGCCAGAGTGGGGAGACCTATGGCTACACCTTC; CDR3 protein: CASSQSGETYGYTF
clone size: .; D gene: .; V gene: TRBV7-2; J gene: TRBJ1-1; CDR3 DNA: TGTGCCAGCAGCTTAGGGGGGGGACCCATGAACACTGAAGCTTTCTTT; CDR3 protein: CASSLGGGPMNTEAFF
clone size: .; D gene: .; V gene: TRBV7-2; J gene: TRBJ1-6; CDR3 DNA: TGTGCCAGCACCTCGGGAGACAGCTATAATTCACCCCTCCACTTT; CDR3 protein: CASTSGDSYNSPLHF
clone size: .; D gene: .; V gene: TRBV5-1; J gene: TRBJ1-1; CDR3 DNA: TGCGCCAGCAGCTTGGCGGTGGACAGGAACACTGAAGCTTTCTTT; CDR3 protein: CASSLAVDRNTEAFF
clone size: .; D gene: .; V gene: TRBV7-9; J gene: TRBJ1-6; CDR3 DNA: TGTGCCAGCAGCTTTATAAGGGGGGGGCAGATTTTACCACCCCTCCACTTT; CDR3 protein: CASSFIRGGQILPPLHF
clone size: .; D gene: .; V gene: TRBV15; J gene: TRBJ1-6; CDR3 DNA: TGTGCCACCAGCTCCCAAAGAGGTGATAATTCACCCCTCCACTTT; CDR3 protein: CATSSQRGDNSPLHF
clone size: .; D gene: .; V gene: TRBV10-2; J gene: TRBJ1-3; CDR3 DNA: TGCGCCAGCATGCTGGGGGGTGGAAACACCATATATTTT; CDR3 protein: CASMLGGGNTIYF
clone size: .; D gene: TRBD1; V gene: TRBV28; J gene: TRBJ1-5; CDR3 DNA: TGTGCCAGCAGTTTGATACCGACAGGGCCTAATCAGCCCCAGCATTTT; CDR3 protein: CASSLIPTGPNQPQHF
clone size: .; D gene: .; V gene: TRBV18; J gene: TRBJ1-2; CDR3 DNA: TGTGCCAGCTCACCTTCGAGTACAGGAAGGGGGAACTATGGCTACACCTTC; CDR3 protein: CASSPSSTGRGNYGYTF
clone size: .; D gene: .; V gene: TRBV6-4; J gene: TRBJ2-1; CDR3 DNA: TGTGCCAGCAGTGACTCGGGCAGCTTAAAGGAGCAGTTCTTC; CDR3 protein: CASSDSGSLKEQFF
clone size: .; D gene: TRBD2; V gene: TRBV5-6; J gene: TRBJ2-1; CDR3 DNA: TGTGCCAGCAGCATGCCCGGGACTAGTTACAATGAGCAGTTCTTC; CDR3 protein: CASSMPGTSYNEQFF
clone size: .; D gene: TRBD2; V gene: TRBV5-1; J gene: TRBJ2-1; CDR3 DNA: TGCGCCAGCTTTCTGACTAGCGGGGCATACAATGAGCAGTTCTTC; CDR3 protein: CASFLTSGAYNEQFF
clone size: .; D gene: .; V gene: TRBV6-2/TRBV6-3; J gene: TRBJ1-1; CDR3 DNA: TGTGCCAGCAGTTACACAGCGAACACTGAAGCTTTCTTT; CDR3 protein: CASSYTANTEAFF
clone size: .; D gene: .; V gene: TRBV15; J gene: TRBJ1-4; CDR3 DNA: TGTGCCACCAGCAGAGGGAAGGGGACGGGGGGAAATGAAAAACTGTTTTTT; CDR3 protein: CATSRGKGTGGNEKLFF
clone size: .; D gene: .; V gene: TRBV30; J gene: TRBJ1-3; CDR3 DNA: TGTGCCTGGAGTGTTGGAACAGGAATTAGTGCCACCATATATTTT; CDR3 protein: CAWSVGTGISATIYF
clone size: .; D gene: .; V gene: TRBV7-2; J gene: TRBJ1-2; CDR3 DNA: TGTGCCAGCAGCCCGGTGGCCAGGGGTACCTATGGCTACACCTTC; CDR3 protein: CASSPVARGTYGYTF
clone size: .; D gene: .; V gene: TRBV7-9; J gene: TRBJ2-1; CDR3 DNA: TGTGCCAGCAGCCCCATTGTCTCCTACAATGAGCAGTTCTTC; CDR3 protein: CASSPIVSYNEQFF
clone size: .; D gene: TRBD1; V gene: TRBV6-6; J gene: TRBJ1-1; CDR3 DNA: TGTGCCAGTAGCGGGACAGGGGGCCTCGCTGAAGCTTTCTTT; CDR3 protein: CASSGTGGLAEAFF
clone size: .; D gene: TRBD1; V gene: TRBV24-1; J gene: TRBJ1-6; CDR3 DNA: TGTGCCACCACCAAAGAAGTAACAGGGGATGAAAATTCACCCCTCCACTTT; CDR3 protein: CATTKEVTGDENSPLHF
clone size: .; D gene: .; V gene: TRBV18; J gene: TRBJ2-1; CDR3 DNA: TGTGCCAGCTCACCACCGCAGGGCGAACAGTTCTTC; CDR3 protein: CASSPPQGEQFF
clone size: .; D gene: .; V gene: TRBV28; J gene: TRBJ2-5; CDR3 DNA: TGTGCCACGGCGGCCTGGGAGCCGAAGACCCAGTACTTC; CDR3 protein: CATAAWEPKTQYF